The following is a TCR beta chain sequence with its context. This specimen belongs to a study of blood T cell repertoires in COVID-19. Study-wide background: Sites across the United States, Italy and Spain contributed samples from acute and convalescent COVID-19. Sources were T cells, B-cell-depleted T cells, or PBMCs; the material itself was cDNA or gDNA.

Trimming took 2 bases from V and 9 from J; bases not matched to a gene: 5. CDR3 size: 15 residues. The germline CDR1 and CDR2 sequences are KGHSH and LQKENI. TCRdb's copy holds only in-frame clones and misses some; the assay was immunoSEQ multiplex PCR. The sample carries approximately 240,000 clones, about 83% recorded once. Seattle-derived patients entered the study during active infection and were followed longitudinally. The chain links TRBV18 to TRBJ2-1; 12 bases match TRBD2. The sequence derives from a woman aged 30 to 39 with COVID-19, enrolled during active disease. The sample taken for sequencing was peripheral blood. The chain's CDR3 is CASSPRTSGIGEQFF. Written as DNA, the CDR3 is TGTGCCAGCTCACCAAGGACTAGCGGGATCGGTGAGCAGTTCTTC.